These 12 T cell receptor beta chains originate from one sample sequenced in a study of cytomegalovirus exposure and HLA in healthy donors. PCR involved 60 Vbeta and 13 Jbeta primers. Profiling relied on immunoSEQ multiplex PCR, and the TCRdb table lists in-frame clones only, not all of them. The sample records some 60,000 clones, approximately 80% being singletons. Sequences were obtained from PBMCs. Source of these receptors: a male donor in good health and CMV-seronegative.

The chain recombines TRBV25-1 with TRBJ1-1; D uncertain. CDR1 is MGHDK and CDR2 is SYGVNS in the germline V gene. This CDR3 region has 12 residues. The V gene lost 2 bases and the J gene lost 4 bases, with 5 bases spanning the gap. Written as DNA, the CDR3 is TGTGCCAGCAGTGAAGTGAGCACTGAAGCTTTCTTT. It specifies CASSEVSTEAFF.

Note on this clone: A read error may produce the germline difference seen at one junction end. This chain uses TRBV7-7 with TRBJ1-1; 9 bases are shared with TRBD1. Germline V gives CDR1 SSHAT, CDR2 FNYEAQ (reference sequence). CDR3 length equals 14 residues. DNA of the CDR3: TGTGCTAGCAGCCCGCTACAGGGGGCCGCTGAAGCTTTCTTT. Residues: CASSPLQGAAEAFF.

The rearrangement links TRBV4-1 to TRBJ1-1; weak D call: TRBD1 (5 bases). CDR1 MGHRA and CDR2 YSYEKL come from the germline V gene. This CDR3 has 13 residues. Trimming shortened V by 1 base and J by 5 bases, and 8 bases separated the two germline ends. The CDR3 sequence is CASSQVGVTEAFF. The CDR3 DNA follows: TGCGCCAGCAGCCAAGTAGGGGTAACTGAAGCTTTCTTT.

The CDR3 is CASSLTAGMNTEAFF. Written as DNA, the CDR3 is TGTGCCAGCAGCTTAACGGCAGGCATGAACACTGAAGCTTTCTTT. The V call is TRBV7-9, the J call TRBJ1-1, with no clear D. CDR3 length equals 15 residues. Germline V gene data show CDR1 as SEHNR and CDR2 as FQNEAQ (reference sequence). The V gene lost 2 bases and the J gene lost 0 bases, with 10 bases spanning the gap. The full variable domain, in which reference TRBV7-9 and TRBJ1-1 provide the parts outside the CDR3, is DTGVSQNPRHKITKRGQNVTFRCDPISEHNRLYWYRQTLGQGPEFLTYFQNEAQLEKSRLLSDRFSAERPKGSFSTLEIQRTEQGDSAMYLCASSLTAGMNTEAFFGQGTRLTVV.

This clone appeared once. The J gene is TRBJ2-1, the V gene TRBV30; 8 positions agree with TRBD1. CDR3 length: 15 residues. V shed 0 bases and J 8 bases; nucleotides not matched to a gene: 9. Germline loops: CDR1 GTSNPN, CDR2 SVGIG (reference sequence). The CDR3 coding sequence is TGTGCCTGGAGTGTACGTAACAGGGGGGATGATGAGCAGTTCTTC. Residues: CAWSVRNRGDDEQFF. The variable domain in full, completed from reference TRBV30 and TRBJ2-1, reads SQTIHQWPATLVQPVGSPLSLECTVEGTSNPNLYWYRQAAGRGLQLLFYSVGIGQISSEVPQNLSASRPQDRQFILSSKKLLLSDSGFYLCAWSVRNRGDDEQFFGPGTRLTVL.

The chain has TRBV5-1 and TRBJ2-5; 8 positions match TRBD1. CDR1 SGHRS and CDR2 YFSETQ come from the germline V gene. The CDR3 is 16 residues long. After removal of 0 bases from V and 0 bases from J, the junction contained 4 bases not matched to a gene. CDR3 protein: CASSLGAGGYQETQYF. The DNA of the CDR3 is TGCGCCAGCAGCTTGGGGGCAGGGGGCTACCAAGAGACCCAGTACTTC. The entire variable domain, with the rest obtained from reference TRBV5-1 and TRBJ2-5, is as follows: KAGVTQTPRYLIKTRGQQVTLSCSPISGHRSVSWYQQTPGQGLQFLFEYFSETQRNKGNFPGRFSGRQFSNSRSEMNVSTLELGDSALYLCASSLGAGGYQETQYFGPGTRLLVL.

The CDR3 nucleotides read TGCGCCAGCAGAACCGGGGACAATGAGCAGTTCTTC. It yields the protein CASRTGDNEQFF. The V gene is TRBV5-1, the J gene TRBJ2-1; perhaps TRBD2 as D (5 bases). V shed 5 bases and J shed 5 bases, with 8 bases lying between them. Germline loops: CDR1 SGHRS, CDR2 YFSETQ. This CDR3 spans 12 amino acids.

The rearrangement joins TRBV5-1 to TRBJ1-2; TRBD1 aligns across 9 bases. The CDR3 runs 15 residues. In germline, CDR1 is SGHRS, CDR2 YFSETQ. The junction had 4 bases not matched to a gene; V was cut back by 2 bases and J by 2 bases. CDR3 sequence reads: CASSFGTGKNYGYTF. The CDR3 DNA reads as TGCGCCAGCAGCTTCGGGACAGGGAAGAACTATGGCTACACCTTC.

The chain combines TRBV6-6 with TRBJ1-1; the match to TRBD1 covers 8 bases. Germline CDR1 MNHNY, CDR2 SVGAGI (reference sequence). With 6 bases clipped from V and 6 bases from J, the junction kept 6 bases outside the gene matches. This CDR3 contains 13 residues. The CDR3 here is CASRTGAHSEAFF. The CDR3 DNA is TGTGCCAGCAGGACAGGGGCGCATTCTGAAGCTTTCTTT.

This clone showed up just a few times. The chain has TRBV30 and TRBJ1-1; perhaps TRBD1 as D (5 bases). V was shortened by 5 bases and J by 4 bases, with 14 bases between the two germline ends. There are 13 residues in the CDR3. Germline V gene lookup returns CDR1 GTSNPN and CDR2 SVGIG (reference sequence). CDR3 DNA: TGTGCCTGGGATAAGCGGGGGGGCACTGAAGCTTTCTTT. Its translation is CAWDKRGGTEAFF.

The chain uses TRBV19 and TRBJ1-1; 10 nucleotides agree with TRBD1. The trim removed 4 bases at V and 8 bases at J, leaving 4 bases unmatched. The CDR3 spans 13 residues. CDR1 is LNHDA and CDR2 is SQIVND in the germline V gene (reference sequence). The CDR3 nucleotides are TGTGCCAGTAGTACGGGACAGGGGAGGGAAGCTTTCTTT. Translating gives CASSTGQGREAFF.

The genes are TRBV21-1 and TRBJ2-7; TRBD2, as called in the table, went unchecked against the DNA. TRBV21-1 is marked as a pseudogene. This CDR3 is 17 amino acids long. CDR3 DNA: TGTGCCAGCAGCAATCTACCCGATCAGCGGGGGTTCGACGAGCAGTACTTC. It specifies CASSNLPDQRGFDEQYF.